The T cell receptor beta chain described here comes from a study of PD-1 blockade in mismatch repair-deficient tumors (dated by TCRdb to between 2016 and 2019). Notes on the research overall: Between September 2013 and late 2016, the trial enrolled roughly 80 consecutive patients with about a dozen types of mismatch repair-deficient cancer, all of whom had received prior treatment and were progressing. Deep sequencing of TCR CDR3 regions was used to track tumor-associated T cell clones in peripheral blood of patients responding to PD-1 blockade. What the study reported, not specific to this receptor: Rapid expansion after pembrolizumab followed by contraction, generally before radiologic responses, was shown by tumor-resident clones, which were often undetectable in blood before treatment.

For each enrolled patient, mismatch repair deficiency was established using either polymerase chain reaction or immunohistochemistry. TCR sequencing was performed for a few patients who responded to pembrolizumab therapy. In the phase II trial, pembrolizumab PD-1 blockade was tested prospectively in advanced mismatch repair-deficient cancers, no matter which tissue of origin the cancers came from. Peripheral blood T cell samples were serially collected before and at multiple times after PD-1 blockade was started. Blood sampling times were reported as weeks after the first pembrolizumab dose. The library was generated by the immunoSEQ multiplex PCR assay. The clones in this table, taken by TCRdb from immuneACCESS, are in-frame only. Not every clone is retained; where verified, under half of the shortfall comes from an unresolved V gene, and the cause of the rest is unknown. The sample yields approximately 110,000 clones; about 74% were counted once. The biggest ten clones account for about 4.7% of the sample.

In the case of this clone: This clone's antigen is unknown. Nothing much larger sits one base from this clone, and base qualities are not available.

The origin of this receptor is an adult with mismatch repair-deficient cancer. The sequences come from peripheral blood, collected 60 weeks after starting pembrolizumab.

The DNA reads TGCAGCGCCCCCCGGATTCTAGCGGGAAGGGATGAGCAGTTCTTC. Translated, it reads CSAPRILAGRDEQFF. The rearranged segments are TRBV29-1 and TRBJ2-1; 9 of the junction bases match TRBD2. For this chain, trimming is 7 bases at the V end and 8 bases at the J end, and the number of junction bases without a gene match is 15. The CDR3 measures 15 amino acids from cysteine to phenylalanine. The read is trimmed to its CDR3 DNA, 45 bases read in frame from base 1. The germline V gene provides CDR1 SQVTM and CDR2 ANQGSEA.